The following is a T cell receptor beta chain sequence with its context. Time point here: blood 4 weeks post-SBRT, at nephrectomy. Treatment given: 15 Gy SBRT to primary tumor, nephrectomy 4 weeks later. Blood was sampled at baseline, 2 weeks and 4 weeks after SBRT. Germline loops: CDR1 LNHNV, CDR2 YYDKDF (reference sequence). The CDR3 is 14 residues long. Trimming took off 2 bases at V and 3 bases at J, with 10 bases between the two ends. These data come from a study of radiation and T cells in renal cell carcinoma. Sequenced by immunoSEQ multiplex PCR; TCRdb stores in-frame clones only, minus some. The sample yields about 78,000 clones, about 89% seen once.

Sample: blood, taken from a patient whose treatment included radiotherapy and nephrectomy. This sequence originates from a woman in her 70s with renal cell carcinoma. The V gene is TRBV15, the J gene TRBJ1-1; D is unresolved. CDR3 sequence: CATSRPAVHTEAFF. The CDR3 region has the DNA TGTGCCACCAGCAGACCCGCAGTACACACTGAAGCTTTCTTT.